These 2 T cell receptor beta chains came from one sample sequenced in a study of cytomegalovirus exposure and HLA in healthy donors. PCR primers comprised 60 Vbeta and 13 Jbeta primers. Profiled with immunoSEQ multiplex PCR; TCRdb holds only in-frame clones, not every one. The sample has about 160,000 clones; under 85% are singletons. The sequencing sample was made of PBMCs. These receptors were collected from a man in his fifties in good health and CMV-seropositive.

The table lists this clone with a few counts. This rearrangement joins TRBV6-1 to TRBJ1-3; D may be TRBD1 (5 bases). Trimming took off 8 bases at V and 8 bases at J, with 16 bases between the two ends. The CDR3 sequence is 13 residues long. Germline V gene lookup returns CDR1 MNHNS and CDR2 SASEGT. This CDR3 reads CASAERGRDTIYF. The CDR3 DNA reads TGTGCCAGCGCGGAACGGGGGAGGGACACCATATATTTT.

The genes are TRBV6-5 and TRBJ2-5; 7 nucleotides line up with TRBD2. The J call may be incorrect, as the DNA end agrees better with TRBJ2-7. The V gene's germline CDR1 is MNHEY and CDR2 SVGAGI. The CDR3 is 13 residues long. CDR3 residues: CASSYGGSYEQYF. For the CDR3, the DNA is TGTGCCAGCAGTTACGGCGGGAGCTACGAGCAGTACTTC.